This is a list of T cell receptor beta chains from one sample in a study of T cell responses to AZD1222 COVID-19 vaccine. Method: immunoSEQ multiplex PCR; TCRdb's copy keeps in-frame clones and lacks some. The table records roughly 100,000 clones, about 88% of them present only once. Sequenced material: peripheral blood, taken on day 0 of AZD1222 vaccination. These receptors originate from an adult in good health. The CDR3 runs from the conserved cysteine through the conserved F or W. Each record gives: clone size, CDR3 length, D gene, J gene, V gene, CDR3 protein, CDR3 DNA. D genes are given only for firm matches. A clone size is listed for some rows: how often the clone was seen (once, few, many), or a class if it is expanded.

clone size: -
CDR3 length: 15
D gene: TRBD2
J gene: TRBJ2-1
V gene: TRBV24-1
CDR3 protein: CATRDSGLPSNEQFF
CDR3 DNA: TGTGCCACCAGAGATAGCGGGTTGCCCTCCAATGAGCAGTTCTTC

clone size: -
CDR3 length: 17
D gene: TRBD2
J gene: TRBJ2-3
V gene: TRBV4-3
CDR3 protein: CASSQDLLAGGINTQYF
CDR3 DNA: TGCGCCAGCAGCCAAGATCTACTAGCGGGAGGAATAAATACGCAGTATTTT

clone size: -
CDR3 length: 15
D gene: TRBD1
J gene: TRBJ1-4
V gene: TRBV9
CDR3 protein: CASSGTGTTNEKLFF
CDR3 DNA: TGTGCCAGCAGCGGGACAGGGACCACTAATGAAAAACTGTTTTTT

clone size: -
CDR3 length: 16
D gene: TRBD2
J gene: TRBJ2-3
V gene: TRBV11-2
CDR3 protein: CASSLNSGTSGHTQYF
CDR3 DNA: TGTGCCAGCAGCTTAAACTCCGGGACTAGCGGACATACGCAGTATTTT

clone size: -
CDR3 length: 16
D gene: -
J gene: TRBJ2-7
V gene: TRBV5-1
CDR3 protein: CASSPAGGQSSYEQYF
CDR3 DNA: TGCGCCAGCAGCCCTGCCGGGGGGCAGAGCTCCTACGAGCAGTACTTC

clone size: -
CDR3 length: 15
D gene: -
J gene: TRBJ2-5
V gene: TRBV6-5
CDR3 protein: CASTLRKGEKETQYF
CDR3 DNA: TGTGCCAGCACCCTTAGGAAGGGAGAGAAGGAGACCCAGTACTTC

clone size: once
CDR3 length: 14
D gene: -
J gene: TRBJ1-4
V gene: TRBV10-3
CDR3 protein: CAIRREGTDEKLFF
CDR3 DNA: TGTGCCATCAGGAGGGAGGGGACCGATGAAAAACTGTTTTTT

clone size: -
CDR3 length: 13
D gene: -
J gene: TRBJ1-6
V gene: TRBV24-1
CDR3 protein: CATNRATNSPLHF
CDR3 DNA: TGTGCCACCAATCGGGCCACAAATTCACCCCTCCACTTT

clone size: -
CDR3 length: 14
D gene: -
J gene: TRBJ2-3
V gene: TRBV7-2
CDR3 protein: CASSLGLSTDTQYF
CDR3 DNA: TGTGCCAGCAGCTTAGGGCTAAGCACAGATACGCAGTATTTT

clone size: -
CDR3 length: 13
D gene: TRBD1
J gene: TRBJ1-6
V gene: TRBV10-3
CDR3 protein: CAITDRDYSPLHF
CDR3 DNA: TGTGCCATCACCGACAGGGATTATTCACCCCTCCACTTT

clone size: -
CDR3 length: 13
D gene: -
J gene: TRBJ1-5
V gene: TRBV30
CDR3 protein: CAWSRGRNQPQHF
CDR3 DNA: TGTGCCTGGAGCCGAGGGCGCAATCAGCCCCAGCATTTT

clone size: -
CDR3 length: 13
D gene: TRBD1
J gene: TRBJ1-1
V gene: TRBV24-1
CDR3 protein: CATRGQVNTEAFF
CDR3 DNA: TGTGCCACCAGGGGACAGGTGAACACTGAAGCTTTCTTT

clone size: -
CDR3 length: 13
D gene: TRBD2
J gene: TRBJ2-5
V gene: TRBV30
CDR3 protein: CAFRLAGEETQYF
CDR3 DNA: TGTGCCTTCCGACTAGCGGGAGAAGAGACCCAGTACTTC

clone size: -
CDR3 length: 13
D gene: -
J gene: TRBJ2-7
V gene: TRBV3-1/TRBV3-2
CDR3 protein: CASSQGRGYEQYF
CDR3 DNA: TGTGCCAGCAGCCAGGGGCGGGGCTACGAGCAGTACTTC

clone size: -
CDR3 length: 14
D gene: -
J gene: TRBJ2-7
V gene: TRBV7-8
CDR3 protein: CASSGRIIPYEQYF
CDR3 DNA: TGTGCCAGCAGCGGCCGGATTATACCCTACGAGCAGTACTTC

clone size: -
CDR3 length: 15
D gene: -
J gene: TRBJ2-1
V gene: TRBV27
CDR3 protein: CASSFKALEKKWQFF
CDR3 DNA: TGTGCCAGCAGTTTTAAAGCACTAGAAAAGAAGTGGCAGTTCTTC

clone size: -
CDR3 length: 13
D gene: TRBD2
J gene: TRBJ2-2
V gene: TRBV18
CDR3 protein: CASSPEAGVELFF
CDR3 DNA: TGTGCCAGCTCACCGGAAGCGGGAGTGGAGCTGTTTTTT

clone size: -
CDR3 length: 14
D gene: -
J gene: TRBJ2-2
V gene: TRBV30
CDR3 protein: CAWVGGTNTGELFF
CDR3 DNA: TGTGCCTGGGTTGGGGGTACGAACACCGGGGAGCTGTTTTTT

clone size: -
CDR3 length: 16
D gene: -
J gene: TRBJ2-3
V gene: TRBV7-2
CDR3 protein: CASSLAAGRYTDTQYF
CDR3 DNA: TGTGCCAGCAGCTTAGCCGCGGGACGATACACAGATACGCAGTATTTT

clone size: -
CDR3 length: 14
D gene: -
J gene: TRBJ2-7
V gene: TRBV30
CDR3 protein: CAWSVSELVYEQYF
CDR3 DNA: TGTGCCTGGAGTGTATCAGAGCTGGTCTACGAGCAGTACTTC

clone size: -
CDR3 length: 16
D gene: -
J gene: TRBJ2-7
V gene: TRBV6-5
CDR3 protein: CASSYQGVSDLYEQYF
CDR3 DNA: TGTGCCAGCAGTTACCAAGGGGTATCCGACCTCTACGAGCAGTACTTC

clone size: few
CDR3 length: 15
D gene: TRBD2
J gene: TRBJ2-3
V gene: TRBV28
CDR3 protein: CASSRGLAGGDTQYF
CDR3 DNA: TGTGCCAGCAGTCGGGGACTAGCGGGGGGAGATACGCAGTATTTT

clone size: -
CDR3 length: 14
D gene: -
J gene: TRBJ2-5
V gene: TRBV7-9
CDR3 protein: CASSLDGPPETQYF
CDR3 DNA: TGTGCCAGCAGCTTAGATGGGCCCCCAGAGACCCAGTACTTC

clone size: -
CDR3 length: 14
D gene: TRBD1
J gene: TRBJ1-3
V gene: TRBV27
CDR3 protein: CASRKQGAGNTIYF
CDR3 DNA: TGTGCCAGCAGGAAACAGGGGGCGGGAAACACCATATATTTT

clone size: few
CDR3 length: 14
D gene: -
J gene: TRBJ2-7
V gene: TRBV27
CDR3 protein: CASSLSSGSYEQYF
CDR3 DNA: TGTGCCAGCAGTTTATCAAGCGGGTCCTACGAGCAGTACTTC

clone size: -
CDR3 length: 12
D gene: -
J gene: TRBJ1-5
V gene: TRBV27
CDR3 protein: CASSSGNQPQHF
CDR3 DNA: TGTGCCAGCAGCAGTGGGAATCAGCCCCAGCATTTT

clone size: -
CDR3 length: 16
D gene: TRBD1
J gene: TRBJ2-5
V gene: TRBV24-1
CDR3 protein: CATSDGGTGLQETQYF
CDR3 DNA: TGTGCCACCAGTGACGGAGGGACAGGACTTCAAGAGACCCAGTACTTC

clone size: -
CDR3 length: 16
D gene: TRBD2
J gene: TRBJ2-7
V gene: TRBV7-9
CDR3 protein: CASSLGTSGNTYEQYF
CDR3 DNA: TGTGCCAGCAGCTTAGGGACTAGCGGAAACACCTACGAGCAGTACTTC

clone size: -
CDR3 length: 14
D gene: -
J gene: TRBJ1-2
V gene: TRBV7-8
CDR3 protein: CASSSRDPNYGYTF
CDR3 DNA: TGTGCCAGCAGCTCCCGAGACCCAAACTATGGCTACACCTTC

clone size: once
CDR3 length: 16
D gene: TRBD2
J gene: TRBJ2-7
V gene: TRBV20-1
CDR3 protein: CSASLLAGGPSYEQYF
CDR3 DNA: TGCAGTGCTAGTTTACTAGCGGGAGGGCCCTCCTACGAGCAGTACTTC

clone size: -
CDR3 length: 14
D gene: TRBD1
J gene: TRBJ1-5
V gene: TRBV6-5
CDR3 protein: CASSMTGLNQPQHF
CDR3 DNA: TGTGCCAGCAGCATGACAGGGCTTAATCAGCCCCAGCATTTT

clone size: -
CDR3 length: 13
D gene: TRBD1
J gene: TRBJ2-7
V gene: TRBV29-1
CDR3 protein: CSATGGVTYEQYF
CDR3 DNA: TGCAGCGCTACAGGGGGCGTTACCTACGAGCAGTACTTC

clone size: -
CDR3 length: 15
D gene: -
J gene: TRBJ2-4
V gene: TRBV11-3
CDR3 protein: CASSLAGAGKNIQYF
CDR3 DNA: TGTGCCAGCAGCTTAGCGGGAGCGGGCAAAAACATTCAGTACTTC

clone size: once
CDR3 length: 15
D gene: -
J gene: TRBJ1-1
V gene: TRBV27
CDR3 protein: CASSLFWGGNTEAFF
CDR3 DNA: TGTGCCAGCAGTTTATTCTGGGGGGGGAACACTGAAGCTTTCTTT

clone size: -
CDR3 length: 13
D gene: -
J gene: TRBJ1-3
V gene: TRBV28
CDR3 protein: CASSPASGNTIYF
CDR3 DNA: TGTGCCAGCAGTCCAGCCTCTGGAAACACCATATATTTT